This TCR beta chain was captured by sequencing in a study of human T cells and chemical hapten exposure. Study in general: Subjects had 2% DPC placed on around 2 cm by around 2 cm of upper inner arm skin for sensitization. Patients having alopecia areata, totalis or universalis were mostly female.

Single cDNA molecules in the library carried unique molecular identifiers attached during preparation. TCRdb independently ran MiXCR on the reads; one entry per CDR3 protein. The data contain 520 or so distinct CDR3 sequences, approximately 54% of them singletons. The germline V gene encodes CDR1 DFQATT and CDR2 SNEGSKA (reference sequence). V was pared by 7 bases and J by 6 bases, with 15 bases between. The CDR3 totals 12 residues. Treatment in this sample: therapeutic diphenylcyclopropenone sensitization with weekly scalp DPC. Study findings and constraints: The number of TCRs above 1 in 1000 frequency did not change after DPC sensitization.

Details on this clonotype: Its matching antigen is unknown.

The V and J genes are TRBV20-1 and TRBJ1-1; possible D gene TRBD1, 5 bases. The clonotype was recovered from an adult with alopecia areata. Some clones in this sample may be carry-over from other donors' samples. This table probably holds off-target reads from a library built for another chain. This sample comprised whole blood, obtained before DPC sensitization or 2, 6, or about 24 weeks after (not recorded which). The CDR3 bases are TGCAGTGGGGGGGGATACCCCGCTGAAGCTTTCTTT. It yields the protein CSGGGYPAEAFF.